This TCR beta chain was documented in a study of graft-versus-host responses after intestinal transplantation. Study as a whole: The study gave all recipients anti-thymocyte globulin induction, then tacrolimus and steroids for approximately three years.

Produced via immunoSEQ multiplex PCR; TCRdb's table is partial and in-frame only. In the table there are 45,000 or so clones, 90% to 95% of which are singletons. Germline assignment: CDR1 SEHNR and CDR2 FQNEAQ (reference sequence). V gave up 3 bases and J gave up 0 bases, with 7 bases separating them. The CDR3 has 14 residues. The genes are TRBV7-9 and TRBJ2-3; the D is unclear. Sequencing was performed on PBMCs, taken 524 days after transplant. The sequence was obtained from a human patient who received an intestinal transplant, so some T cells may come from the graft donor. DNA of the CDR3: TGTGCCAGCAGCTTCGAGGCTAGCACAGATACGCAGTATTTT. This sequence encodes CASSFEASTDTQYF.